One sample yielded the 22 T cell receptor beta chains listed below, sequenced in a study of blood T cell repertoires in COVID-19. Profiling relied on immunoSEQ multiplex PCR, and the TCRdb table lists in-frame clones only, not all of them. The table lists about 170,000 clones, over 70% of them singletons, with roughly a fifth in the top ten. Sequencing used peripheral blood. These receptors originate from a woman aged 70-85 years who had recovered from COVID-19.

The chain recombines TRBV27 with TRBJ2-1, with TRBD2 matching 7 bases. Trimming took 3 bases from V and 0 from J; bases not matched to a gene: 5. The germline CDR1 and CDR2 sequences are MNHEY and SMNVEV (reference sequence). CDR3 length equals 16 residues. CDR3 protein: CASSFTGGYSYNEQFF. For the CDR3, the DNA is TGTGCCAGCAGTTTTACGGGGGGATACTCCTACAATGAGCAGTTCTTC.

The rearrangement joins TRBV18 to TRBJ1-2, with TRBD1 matching over 10 bases. Per the germline V gene, CDR1 is KGHSH and CDR2 is LQKENI. The V and J ends lost 3 bases and 4 bases, in that order; junction bases with no gene match: 5. The CDR3 extends over 15 amino acids. DNA of the CDR3: TGTGCCAGCTCACCCGGGACAGGGGATACCTATGGCTACACCTTC. It translates to CASSPGTGDTYGYTF.

The chain joins TRBV9 to TRBJ1-5, with 7 bases lining up with TRBD1. This CDR3 contains 15 residues. CDR1 and CDR2 from the germline V gene are SGDLS and YYNGEE. V lost 4 bases, J lost 6 bases, and 10 bases stayed unmatched. In DNA form, the CDR3 reads TGTGCCAGCAGCAGGGGGCGGGACACCCGTCAGCCCCAGCATTTT. It codes for CASSRGRDTRQPQHF.

The chain has TRBV30 and TRBJ2-7, with TRBD1 identical over 9 bases. Trimming removed 0 bases from V and 7 bases from J; junction bases left unmatched: 13. The CDR3 length is 16 residues. Germline V gene sequence: CDR1 GTSNPN, CDR2 SVGIG (reference sequence). The CDR3 spells CAWSVGFRTGDGEQYF. CDR3 nucleotides: TGTGCCTGGAGTGTAGGTTTTCGGACAGGGGACGGGGAGCAGTACTTC.

This chain connects TRBV9 to TRBJ2-3, with D possibly TRBD2 on 6 matching bases. V was shortened by 2 bases and J by 4 bases, with 17 bases between the two germline ends. Germline assignment: CDR1 SGDLS and CDR2 YYNGEE. The CDR3 length is 16 residues. The CDR3 DNA sequence: TGTGCCAGCAGCGTTTTGGGTGCGGGGAGGTCAGATACGCAGTATTTT. Protein: CASSVLGAGRSDTQYF.

The chain recombines TRBV7-2 with TRBJ2-2; TRBD1 aligns across 7 bases. Trimming at V came to 2 bases and at J to 2 bases, leaving 2 bases not matched to a gene. CDR1 is SGHTA and CDR2 is FQGNSA in the germline V gene. This CDR3 has 15 amino acids. The CDR3 bases are TGTGCCAGCAGCTTACGGACAGGCAACACCGGGGAGCTGTTTTTT. The encoded protein is CASSLRTGNTGELFF.

The chain combines TRBV18 with TRBJ1-5; no clear D gene. This CDR3 contains 16 residues. V lost 6 bases to trimming and J lost 3 bases, with 18 bases between them. Germline values: CDR1 KGHSH, CDR2 LQKENI. CDR3 region: CASSPAGFGSNQPQHF. CDR3 sequence (DNA): TGTGCCAGCTCCCCGGCCGGGTTCGGATCCAATCAGCCCCAGCATTTT. The full variable domain, with the rest looked up from reference TRBV18 and TRBJ1-5, is NAGVMQNPRHLVRRRGQEARLRCSPMKGHSHVYWYRQLPEEGLKFMVYLQKENIIDESGMPKERFSAEFPKEGPSILRIQQVVRGDSAAYFCASSPAGFGSNQPQHFGDGTRLSIL.

V usage is TRBV28 and J usage is TRBJ1-3; maybe TRBD1 (5 bases). This CDR3 is 16 amino acids long. CDR1 is MDHEN, CDR2 SYDVKM, per germline. The germline V and J ends were trimmed by 4 bases and 4 bases, with 17 bases remaining between them. The CDR3 spells CASSSPGGSGGNTIYF. The CDR3 DNA follows: TGTGCCAGCAGTTCCCCCGGGGGGTCGGGGGGAAACACCATATATTTT.

The chain has TRBV9 and TRBJ2-6; TRBD1 matches at 7 bases. CDR1 SGDLS and CDR2 YYNGEE come from the germline V gene. With 4 bases clipped from V and 0 bases from J, the junction kept 13 bases outside the gene matches. The CDR3 extends over 19 amino acids. In DNA form, the CDR3 reads TGTGCCAGCAGCCACAGAAACAGGGGACCCAGCTCTGGGGCCAACGTCCTGACTTTC. As protein: CASSHRNRGPSSGANVLTF.

The rearrangement joins TRBV19 to TRBJ1-5, with 7 bases aligning to TRBD1. With 3 bases clipped from V and 4 bases from J, the junction kept 9 bases outside the gene matches. The length of the CDR3 is 16 residues. From germline, CDR1 is LNHDA and CDR2 SQIVND (reference sequence). CDR3 sequence (DNA): TGTGCCAGTAGTATCGGGACAGCCCTTCGGAATCAGCCCCAGCATTTT. Translation: CASSIGTALRNQPQHF.

The chain combines TRBV18 with TRBJ2-2; TRBD2 matches at 9 bases. The CDR3 loop spans 15 amino acids. After removal of 2 bases from V and 6 bases from J, the junction contained 4 bases not matched to a gene. Germline CDR1 is KGHSH and CDR2 is LQKENI. CDR3 in DNA: TGTGCCAGCTCACCAGGGGGACTAGCAGCCGGGGAGCTGTTTTTT. It codes for CASSPGGLAAGELFF.

The CDR3 spells CASRGGGTDTQYF. The CDR3 DNA is TGTGCCAGTCGTGGGGGGGGCACAGATACGCAGTATTTT. V and J are TRBV19 and TRBJ2-3, with 7 bases identical to TRBD2. The J segment lost 1 base and the V segment lost 8 bases, leaving 3 bases of the junction unmatched. Germline V gene data show CDR1 as LNHDA and CDR2 as SQIVND (reference sequence). CDR3 length equals 13 residues.

This CDR3 reads CASSHQTGATSTEAFF. For the CDR3, the DNA is TGTGCCAGCAGTCACCAGACAGGGGCCACGAGCACTGAAGCTTTCTTT. The chain is built from TRBV27 and TRBJ1-1; 8 bases are a match to TRBD1. CDR1 and CDR2 (germline): MNHEY, SMNVEV (reference sequence). V shed 5 bases, J shed 4 bases, and the junction held 12 bases outside the gene matches. The CDR3 is made up of 16 amino acids.

The J gene is TRBJ2-7, the V gene TRBV5-1, with D maybe TRBD1 (6 bases). V gave up 0 bases and J gave up 3 bases, with 13 bases separating them. CDR3 length: 15 amino acids. Germline CDR1 and CDR2: SGHRS and YFSETQ. CDR3: CASSLGSGHNYEQYF. The CDR3 DNA reads TGCGCCAGCAGCTTGGGGTCGGGACACAACTACGAGCAGTACTTC.

V is TRBV6-6 and J is TRBJ2-3; D perhaps matches TRBD2 (7 bases). Germline V gives CDR1 MNHNY, CDR2 SVGAGI (reference sequence). Trimming took off 5 bases at V and 3 bases at J, with 18 bases between the two ends. There are 16 residues in the CDR3. The CDR3 region is CASSTPPGGRTDTQYF. The CDR3 DNA reads TGTGCCAGCAGTACCCCCCCCGGGGGGCGGACAGATACGCAGTATTTT.

V gene TRBV11-2 combines with J gene TRBJ2-1, with D possibly matching TRBD2 (7 bases). This CDR3 region has 18 residues. Germline CDR1 is SGHAT and CDR2 is FQNNGV. Trimming left V 2 bases short and J 2 bases short, with 19 bases between. CDR3 in amino acids: CASSLRAGVGATYNEQFF. Written as DNA, the CDR3 is TGTGCCAGCAGCTTACGGGCGGGAGTGGGGGCAACCTACAATGAGCAGTTCTTC.

V gene TRBV4-2 combines with J gene TRBJ2-1, with 15 bases that match TRBD2. CDR1 LGHNA and CDR2 YNFKEQ come from the germline V gene. This CDR3 has 19 amino acids. Germline trimming cut 2 bases from V and 0 bases from J; bases unmatched to any gene: 5. This chain's CDR3 is CASSQPGLAGGHSYNEQFF. The CDR3 DNA is TGTGCCAGCAGCCAACCGGGACTAGCGGGGGGCCACTCCTACAATGAGCAGTTCTTC.

This clone was observed at least ten times. The chain uses TRBV27 and TRBJ2-1, with TRBD2 matching over 9 bases. V was pared by 6 bases and J by 5 bases, with 11 bases of the junction left unmatched. CDR1 and CDR2 (germline): MNHEY, SMNVEV (reference sequence). The CDR3 is 16 amino acids. CDR3 in amino acids: CASREGLAGNNNEQFF. The CDR3 DNA reads TGTGCCAGCAGGGAGGGGCTAGCGGGAAACAACAATGAGCAGTTCTTC.

This clone came up once. The chain uses TRBV10-3 and TRBJ1-2, with TRBD1 as a possible D gene (5 bases). The CDR3 contains 17 residues. Trimming removed 6 bases at V and 4 bases at J, with 24 bases between. In germline, CDR1 is ENHRY, CDR2 SYGVKD. This CDR3 is CAISLTAIPPIFYGYTF. CDR3 sequence (DNA): TGTGCCATCAGCCTGACAGCCATTCCCCCTATATTCTATGGCTACACCTTC.

The genes are TRBV20-1 and TRBJ1-1; D ambiguous. The germline V and J ends were trimmed by 2 bases and 10 bases, with 11 bases remaining between them. This CDR3 region has 11 residues. CDR1 is DFQATT, CDR2 SNEGSKA, per germline (reference sequence). The CDR3 here is CSARSGWGAFF. The CDR3 DNA is TGCAGTGCTAGATCGGGGTGGGGAGCTTTCTTT.

The rearrangement links TRBV28 to TRBJ2-5, with D possibly matching TRBD2 (7 bases). The V end was cut by 5 bases, the J end by 1 base, with 14 bases between. Germline loops: CDR1 MDHEN, CDR2 SYDVKM. The CDR3 has 15 amino acids. The CDR3 reads CASSGVGGPQETQYF. DNA of the CDR3: TGTGCCAGCAGTGGGGTCGGGGGGCCCCAAGAGACCCAGTACTTC.

The rearrangement links TRBV4-1 to TRBJ1-5; TRBD1 might be the D (6 bases). Trimming removed 2 bases at V and 2 bases at J, with 10 bases between. This CDR3 has 15 amino acids. Germline V gene sequence: CDR1 MGHRA, CDR2 YSYEKL. The CDR3 nucleotides are TGCGCCAGCAGCCAAACCGGGGGGCGCAATCAGCCCCAGCATTTT. It specifies CASSQTGGRNQPQHF.